Described below is a single T cell receptor beta chain sequence and its context. This entry belongs to a study of shared clonotypes between healthy human individuals. Per sorted-subset replicate PCR, input was 150 to 250 ng DNA, representing tens of thousands of T cell genomes. Assay: immunoSEQ multiplex PCR; the TCRdb copy retains only in-frame clones and omits some. The data hold around 2.3 million clones, with roughly 95% observed a single time. Between the trimmed V and J ends, which lost 7 bases and 0 bases, there was a span of 12 bases. CDR1 WSHSY and CDR2 SAAADI come from the germline V gene. CDR3 length: 15 amino acids.

Sequencing input: naive CD4+ T cells sorted from blood. The subset here: CD45RA+ positively selected. This chain connects TRBV10-2 to TRBJ2-2, with D perhaps TRBD2 (5 bases). The receptor comes from a man younger than 35 in good health. The CDR3 loop is CASKFDYPNTGELFF. CDR3 in DNA: TGCGCCAGCAAATTTGACTATCCGAACACCGGGGAGCTGTTTTTT.